The rows below give T cell receptor beta chains drawn from one sample of a study. Each CDR3 protein gets one entry after TCRdb re-called the 5' RACE reads with MiXCR. The data show 30,000 or so distinct CDR3 sequences, approximately 25% seen once. Sample: memory CD4+ T cells sorted from blood. The receptors here all came from a female donor with breast cancer. CDR3s include the opening cysteine and the closing phenylalanine or tryptophan. The order of the fields is CDR3 length, J gene, V gene, CDR3 protein.

>14|TRBJ2-2|TRBV11-2
CASSFDYYTGELFF
>16|TRBJ2-6|TRBV11-2
CASSLGGHSGANVLTF
>12|TRBJ2-5|TRBV7-6
CASSLFRDSQYF
>13|TRBJ2-3|TRBV29-1
CSVEARDTDTQYF
>15|TRBJ2-7|TRBV15
CATSSPDSNRYEQYF
>9|TRBJ2-7|TRBV11-3
CASSYEQYF
>15|TRBJ2-7|TRBV27
CASSLLGLAGGEQYF
>19|TRBJ2-4|TRBV12-3/TRBV12-4
CASSIVFAGTGRMEDIQYF
>16|TRBJ2-2|TRBV7-3
CASSSTRTGQGGELFF
>15|TRBJ2-7|TRBV5-5
CASGLDPGTAYEQYF
>17|TRBJ2-3|TRBV12-3/TRBV12-4
CASSFIVTPDTTDTQYF
>13|TRBJ2-5|TRBV28
CASSSRLGETQYF
>16|TRBJ2-5|TRBV7-9
CASSYPLRAFEETQYF
>16|TRBJ2-7|TRBV4-2
CASSKAGTGRDYEQYF
>16|TRBJ2-3|TRBV7-2
CASSSRTSGRVNTQYF
>15|TRBJ2-4|TRBV6-5
CASSKLAGVQNIQYF
>12|TRBJ2-3|TRBV5-1
CASRREGDTQYF
>14|TRBJ2-5|TRBV27
CASSLSRTLETQYF
>18|TRBJ1-2|TRBV27
CASSPLPGQPDNWDGYTF
>12|TRBJ1-1|TRBV12-3/TRBV12-4
CASRGLNTEAFF
>14|TRBJ1-1|TRBV20-1
CSARDGKGNAEAFF
>17|TRBJ2-5|TRBV5-1
CASSLKTGFNFQETQYF
>14|TRBJ2-2|TRBV6-5
CASSPSRGTGELFF
>14|TRBJ2-3|TRBV20-1
CSARGSGGPYTQYF
>18|TRBJ1-1|TRBV27
CASTKRINRDIWNTEAFF
>15|TRBJ2-2|TRBV27
CASSLATGYTGELFF
>15|TRBJ2-2|TRBV15
CATSRISPRTGELFF
>12|TRBJ2-2|TRBV29-1
CSGSRDTGELFF
>20|TRBJ2-3|TRBV6-5
CASSYRMWGGGRAAEDTQYF
>15|TRBJ2-3|TRBV29-1
CSSWEVEERGDTQYF
>12|TRBJ1-1|TRBV11-2
CASSLINTEAFF
>15|TRBJ2-1|TRBV5-1
CASSIAGSSYNEQFF
>14|TRBJ2-7|TRBV20-1
CSAKRDIGAYEQYF
>15|TRBJ2-7|TRBV27
CARVSGRATSYEQYF
>15|TRBJ2-7|TRBV5-4
CASSAQLAGIYEQYF
>16|TRBJ1-5|TRBV4-1
CASSQDRTGLDQPQHF
>17|TRBJ1-5|TRBV6-2/TRBV6-3
CASSYSRQDYSNQPQHF